This entry concerns a single T cell receptor beta chain. Antigen unknown. Profiling relied on immunoSEQ multiplex PCR, and the TCRdb table lists in-frame clones only, not all of them. The sample holds fewer than 400,000 clones; about 61% are singletons and the top ten take around 6.3%. These data come from a study of cytotoxic CD8 clonotypes in ibrutinib-treated CLL. In the study overall: Of a cohort that held 10 to 12 relapsed/refractory and some 15 treatment-naive patients, about 18 were IGHV unmutated. Findings and caveats of the study: Clonality climbed at ibrutinib response, then dropped toward baseline at progression. There were few public clonotypes, and on treatment they contracted or stayed stable.

V gave up 1 base and J gave up 5 bases; unmatched junction bases: 9. The germline V gene encodes CDR1 SEHNR and CDR2 FQNEAQ (reference sequence). The CDR3 spans 16 residues. The TCR was taken from a human donor with chronic lymphocytic leukemia. The J gene is TRBJ2-7, the V gene TRBV7-9; 9 positions match TRBD2. Sample: PBMCs, taken after 36 months of ibrutinib treatment. The CDR3: CASSLDLREGLDEQYF. CDR3 coding DNA: TGTGCCAGCAGCTTAGATCTGCGGGAGGGCCTCGACGAGCAGTACTTC.